This T cell receptor beta chain originates from a study of control samples from healthy donors and cancer patients. Assay used: immunoSEQ multiplex PCR; TCRdb lists only in-frame clones, some missing. The table records around 64,000 clones, approximately 90% of them present only once. Between the trimmed V and J ends, which lost 2 bases and 2 bases, there was a span of 10 bases. The CDR3 runs 14 residues. Per germline, CDR1 SGHRS and CDR2 YFSETQ. V is TRBV5-1 and J is TRBJ1-1; D might be TRBD1 (5 bases). The specimen sequenced was PBMCs. The TCR originated in a man aged 55 to 70 with colorectal cancer. The CDR3 is CASSFGAGNTEAFF. CDR3 DNA sequence: TGCGCCAGCAGCTTCGGGGCAGGTAACACTGAAGCTTTCTTT.